The next 6 T cell receptor beta chains were all read from a single sample in a study of blood T cell repertoires in COVID-19. Libraries were prepared by immunoSEQ multiplex PCR; TCRdb keeps only in-frame clonotypes and omits some of them. The table has more than 20,000 clones, 85% to 90% seen once. The sequenced material came from peripheral blood. All receptors come from a man aged 65-85 years with acute or convalescent COVID-19.

The CDR3 is CASSFDPPETGGELWEKLFF. The CDR3 nucleotides are TGTGCCAGCAGTTTCGACCCCCCCGAGACAGGGGGCGAGCTATGGGAAAAACTGTTTTTT. The chain employs TRBV27 and TRBJ1-4; TRBD1 matches at 10 bases. The CDR3 consists of 20 residues. The junction had 21 bases not matched to a gene; V was cut back by 3 bases and J by 8 bases. Germline CDR1 MNHEY, CDR2 SMNVEV (reference sequence).

This clone was found once. The J gene is TRBJ2-3, the V gene TRBV18, with D maybe TRBD1 (6 bases). The CDR3 covers 15 residues. Deletions cut 2 bases from V and 4 bases from J, with 13 bases between. Germline CDR1 reads KGHSH; CDR2 reads LQKENI. In DNA, the CDR3 is TGTGCCAGCTCACCAAGCACAGGGACCCCAGATACGCAGTATTTT. Protein product: CASSPSTGTPDTQYF.

V and J are TRBV9 and TRBJ2-3; no clear D gene. The CDR3 runs 14 residues. V was trimmed by 3 bases and J by 1 base, leaving 9 bases between them. Germline loops: CDR1 SGDLS, CDR2 YYNGEE. CDR3 loop: CASSALSRTDTQYF. CDR3 coding DNA: TGTGCCAGCAGCGCCCTCTCCCGCACAGATACGCAGTATTTT.

The rearrangement joins TRBV5-6 to TRBJ1-2; the match to TRBD1 covers 7 bases. V was pared by 4 bases and J by 2 bases, with 8 bases of the junction left unmatched. Germline CDR1 is SGHDT and CDR2 is YYEEEE. The CDR3 consists of 15 residues. The CDR3 here is CASSVETGLNYGYTF. CDR3 DNA: TGTGCCAGCAGCGTAGAGACAGGGTTGAACTATGGCTACACCTTC.

The chain links TRBV9 to TRBJ1-5, with a possible D match to TRBD1 (5 bases). The CDR3 has 15 residues. Trimming pared 4 bases from V and 5 bases from J, leaving 16 bases between. CDR1 is SGDLS, CDR2 YYNGEE, per germline. This chain's CDR3 is CASSPDGGGYQPQHF. The CDR3, as DNA: TGTGCCAGCAGCCCAGATGGGGGGGGGTATCAGCCCCAGCATTTT. Full variable domain (remainder filled in from reference TRBV9 and TRBJ1-5): DSGVTQTPKHLITATGQRVTLRCSPRSGDLSVYWYQQSLDQGLQFLIQYYNGEERAKGNILERFSAQQFPDLHSELNLSSLELGDSALYFCASSPDGGGYQPQHFGDGTRLSIL.

The rearrangement links TRBV6-1 to TRBJ2-7, with 7 bases that match TRBD2. The length of the CDR3 is 13 residues. Germline V gene sequence: CDR1 MNHNS, CDR2 SASEGT. With V trimmed by 9 bases and J by 5 bases, 10 bases remained unmatched. CDR3 region: CASTLREKNEQYF. The CDR3 nucleotides are TGTGCCAGTACCTTGCGGGAGAAAAACGAGCAGTACTTC.